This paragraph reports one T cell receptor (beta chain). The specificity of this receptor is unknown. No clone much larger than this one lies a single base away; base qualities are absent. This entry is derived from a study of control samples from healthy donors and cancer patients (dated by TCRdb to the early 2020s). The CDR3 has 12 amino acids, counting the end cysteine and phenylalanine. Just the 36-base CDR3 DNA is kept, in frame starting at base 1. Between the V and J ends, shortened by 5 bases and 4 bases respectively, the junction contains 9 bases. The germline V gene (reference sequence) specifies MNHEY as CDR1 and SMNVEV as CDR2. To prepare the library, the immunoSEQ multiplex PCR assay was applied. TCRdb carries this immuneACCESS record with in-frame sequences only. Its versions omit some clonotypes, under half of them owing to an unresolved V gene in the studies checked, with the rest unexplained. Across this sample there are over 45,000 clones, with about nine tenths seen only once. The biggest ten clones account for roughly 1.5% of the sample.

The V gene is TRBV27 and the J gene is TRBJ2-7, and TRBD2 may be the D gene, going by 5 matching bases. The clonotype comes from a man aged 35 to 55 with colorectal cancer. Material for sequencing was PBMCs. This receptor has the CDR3 CASSPGLYEQYF. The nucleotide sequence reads TGTGCCAGCAGTCCAGGACTTTACGAGCAGTACTTC.